These 24 T cell receptor beta chains came from one sample sequenced in a study of blood T cell repertoires in COVID-19. The repertoire was sequenced with immunoSEQ multiplex PCR; TCRdb's copy has only in-frame clones and lacks some. The table has some 150,000 clones, over 75% seen once. Sample: peripheral blood. Receptors originate from an older woman with COVID-19, enrolled during active disease.

The chain has TRBV7-9 and TRBJ2-7, with D maybe TRBD1 (6 bases). V was pared by 0 bases and J by 4 bases, with 16 bases between. The CDR3 has 16 amino acids. CDR1 is SEHNR, CDR2 FQNEAQ, per germline (reference sequence). The CDR3 DNA reads as TGTGCCAGCAGCTTAGCCCTTGGGACATTAAGGTACGAGCAGTACTTC. Its protein is CASSLALGTLRYEQYF.

The rearrangement joins TRBV12-3 or TRBV12-4 to TRBJ1-4; D might be TRBD1 (6 bases). The V end lost 8 bases, the J end lost 1 base, and 8 bases lay between the germline ends. CDR3 length equals 13 residues. The CDR3 loop reads CASQDRTNEKLFF. DNA for the CDR3: TGTGCCAGCCAGGACAGAACTAATGAAAAACTGTTTTTT.

The chain employs TRBV30 and TRBJ2-5; no clear D gene. There are 13 residues in the CDR3. The V and J ends lost 2 bases and 5 bases respectively, with 12 bases between them. Germline V gene lookup returns CDR1 GTSNPN and CDR2 SVGIG (reference sequence). CDR3 protein: CAWSYQRGETQYF. The CDR3 DNA is TGTGCCTGGAGTTATCAGCGTGGGGAGACCCAGTACTTC.

V usage is TRBV18 and J usage is TRBJ2-3; 9 bases are shared with TRBD1. This CDR3 has 16 residues. The V segment lost 2 bases and the J segment 1 base; nucleotides outside the gene matches: 4. Germline V CDR1 and CDR2: KGHSH, LQKENI. CDR3 coding DNA: TGTGCCAGCTCACCAGAAGACAGGGGGGGCACAGATACGCAGTATTTT. It specifies CASSPEDRGGTDTQYF.

The chain couples TRBV6-5 to TRBJ1-4; no definite D call. The CDR3 totals 14 residues. Trimming cost V 4 bases and J 0 bases, with 6 bases left between them. Per germline, CDR1 MNHEY and CDR2 SVGAGI. The CDR3 nucleotides are TGTGCCAGCAGTTCGGTATCAACTAATGAAAAACTGTTTTTT. It specifies CASSSVSTNEKLFF.

This chain links TRBV11-2 with TRBJ1-1; D is ambiguous. The CDR3 is 16 amino acids. V lost 5 bases and J lost 0, with 16 bases in between. Germline V gene sequence: CDR1 SGHAT, CDR2 FQNNGV. The CDR3 DNA reads TGTGCCAGCAGCGCCGACGGGGAGGCAATGAACACTGAAGCTTTCTTT. Amino acids: CASSADGEAMNTEAFF.

V usage is TRBV11-1 and J usage is TRBJ2-1; 7 nucleotides agree with TRBD1. J lost 9 bases, V lost 5 bases, and 10 bases had no gene match. The CDR3 runs 14 residues. Germline V CDR1 and CDR2: SGHAT, FQDESV (reference sequence). The CDR3: CASSHIRDSGEQFF. The CDR3 bases are TGTGCCAGCAGCCATATCCGGGACAGCGGTGAGCAGTTCTTC.

The rearrangement links TRBV5-6 to TRBJ2-1; possible D gene TRBD1, 5 bases. Germline CDR1 and CDR2: SGHDT and YYEEEE. The V gene lost 4 bases and the J gene lost 2 bases, with 13 bases spanning the gap. This CDR3 comprises 15 residues. The CDR3: CASSIRQTPYNEQFF. The CDR3 DNA follows: TGTGCCAGCAGCATTCGACAGACGCCCTACAATGAGCAGTTCTTC. The full variable domain, in which reference TRBV5-6 and TRBJ2-1 provide the parts outside the CDR3, is DAGVTQSPTHLIKTRGQQVTLRCSPKSGHDTVSWYQQALGQGPQFIFQYYEEEERQRGNFPDRFSGHQFPNYSSELNVNALLLGDSALYLCASSIRQTPYNEQFFGPGTRLTVL.

This chain links TRBV5-4 with TRBJ1-1, with D maybe TRBD1 (6 bases). Trimming shortened V by 2 bases and J by 4 bases, and 12 bases separated the two germline ends. This CDR3 is built from 14 residues. The germline V gene has CDR1 SGHNT and CDR2 YYREEE (reference sequence). CDR3 in amino acids: CASSLGGARTEAFF. The CDR3 DNA is TGTGCCAGCAGCTTAGGGGGGGCGCGCACTGAAGCTTTCTTT.

This clone was recorded once. The chain recombines TRBV5-1 with TRBJ2-5; D is possibly TRBD1 (6 bases). The germline V gene encodes CDR1 SGHRS and CDR2 YFSETQ. The CDR3 has 12 residues. Trimming left V 7 bases short and J 6 bases short, with 13 bases between. The CDR3 bases are TGCGCCAGCTCCCCGGACAGACAGACCCAGTACTTC. This encodes CASSPDRQTQYF.

The J gene is TRBJ2-7, the V gene TRBV3-1 (or the pseudogene TRBV3-2), with TRBD1 identical over 8 bases. V gave up 4 bases and J gave up 3 bases; unmatched junction bases: 8. Germline-derived CDR1 and CDR2 are LGHDT and YNNKEL (reference sequence). The CDR3 consists of 15 residues. In DNA, the CDR3 is TGTGCCAGCAGCCGTGGGACAGGTTTTCGCTACGAGCAGTACTTC. It codes for CASSRGTGFRYEQYF.

The chain joins TRBV28 to TRBJ1-4; D is ambiguous. V was cut by 10 bases and J by 1 base, with 7 bases left in between. The CDR3 has 12 residues. Germline CDR1 MDHEN, CDR2 SYDVKM. CDR3 bases: TGTGCCATTTCCCTAACTAATGAAAAACTGTTTTTT. Residues: CAISLTNEKLFF. Supplemented by reference TRBV28 and TRBJ1-4, the full variable domain reads DVKVTQSSRYLVKRTGEKVFLECVQDMDHENMFWYRQDPGLGLRLIYFSYDVKMKEKGDIPEGYSVSREKKERFSLILESASTNQTSMYLCAISLTNEKLFFGSGTQLSVL.

A word on this clone: The germline gene is not matched at one end of the junction; a read error may be the cause. The chain carries TRBV4-2 and TRBJ2-1; D is possibly TRBD1 or TRBD2 (6 bases each). There are 14 residues in the CDR3. The V gene's germline CDR1 is LGHNA and CDR2 YNFKEQ. In DNA, the CDR3 is TGTGCCAGCAGACAAGGGGGGACTCGGAATGAGCAGTTCTTC. This codes for CASRQGGTRNEQFF.

This rearrangement joins TRBV10-3 to TRBJ1-1; 10 bases align to TRBD1. The CDR3 is made up of 13 amino acids. The J segment lost 6 bases and the V segment lost 7 bases, leaving 5 bases of the junction unmatched. The germline V gene has CDR1 ENHRY and CDR2 SYGVKD. The CDR3 spells CAITSGTGAEAFF. The CDR3 region has the DNA TGTGCCATCACAAGCGGGACAGGGGCTGAAGCTTTCTTT.

The rearrangement joins TRBV7-2 to TRBJ2-7; D perhaps matches TRBD1 (6 bases). Germline CDR1 SGHTA, CDR2 FQGNSA. V was shortened by 1 base and J by 1 base, with 8 bases between the two germline ends. CDR3 length: 14 residues. CDR3 residues: CASSLEGQSYEQYF. Here the CDR3 DNA reads TGTGCCAGCAGCTTAGAGGGACAATCCTACGAGCAGTACTTC.

The chain combines TRBV24-1 with TRBJ2-1, with TRBD2 identical over 7 bases. With 4 bases clipped from V and 7 bases from J, the junction kept 3 bases outside the gene matches. The CDR3 loop spans 13 amino acids. Germline loops: CDR1 KGHDR, CDR2 SFDVKD. In nucleotides, the CDR3 is TGTGCCACCAGTGACGGGGGAGGGAATGAGCAGTTCTTC. Translated: CATSDGGGNEQFF.

The J gene is TRBJ2-2, the V gene TRBV9; the match to TRBD2 covers 7 bases. The CDR3 length is 15 residues. Per the germline V gene, CDR1 is SGDLS and CDR2 is YYNGEE. V lost 1 base, J lost 2 bases, and 2 bases stayed unmatched. In nucleotides, the CDR3 is TGTGCCAGCAGCGTATCTAGCGGAAACACCGGGGAGCTGTTTTTT. It yields the protein CASSVSSGNTGELFF.

CDR3 protein: CAWNVGLVNSPLHF. The CDR3 DNA sequence: TGTGCCTGGAATGTGGGCCTGGTTAATTCACCCCTCCACTTT. The chain links TRBV30 to TRBJ1-6; D not certain. Germline CDR1 is GTSNPN and CDR2 is SVGIG (reference sequence). V was trimmed by 4 bases and J by 6 bases, leaving 13 bases between them. The CDR3 is 14 residues long.

The chain recombines TRBV6-5 with TRBJ2-7; D might be TRBD1 (6 bases). The CDR3 contains 15 residues. Trimming removed 0 bases from V and 0 bases from J, with 9 bases in between. Germline V lookup: CDR1 MNHEY, CDR2 SVGAGI. The CDR3 DNA reads as TGTGCCAGCAGTTACTCTTTGGACAGCTCCTACGAGCAGTACTTC. This sequence encodes CASSYSLDSSYEQYF.

V usage is TRBV10-3 and J usage is TRBJ1-2; 9 bases are shared with TRBD1. Losses at the gene ends were 2 bases for V and 8 bases for J; bases not matched to a gene: 6. Germline CDR1 reads ENHRY; CDR2 reads SYGVKD. The CDR3 extends over 14 amino acids. Here the CDR3 DNA reads TGTGCCATCAGTGAGGGGGACAGGGCAGGGGGCTACACCTTC. It codes for CAISEGDRAGGYTF.

This clone was detected only once. The chain joins TRBV6-1 to TRBJ1-3; D gene uncertain. Germline V gene sequence: CDR1 MNHNS, CDR2 SASEGT. Trimming took off 1 base at V and 0 bases at J, with 10 bases between the two ends. The CDR3 has 16 residues. CDR3 nucleotide sequence: TGTGCCAGCAGTGAAGTTGGGCTTCCCTCTGGAAACACCATATATTTT. Encoded protein: CASSEVGLPSGNTIYF.

This chain connects TRBV6-6 to TRBJ1-2, with 9 bases matching TRBD1. The germline CDR1 and CDR2 sequences are MNHNY and SVGAGI (reference sequence). With V trimmed by 5 bases and J by 8 bases, 12 bases remained unmatched. The CDR3 length is 15 residues. CDR3 amino acids: CASSNPGQGRRGYTF. The CDR3 DNA is TGTGCCAGCAGTAATCCGGGACAGGGAAGGAGAGGCTACACCTTC.

The genes are TRBV7-2 and TRBJ1-2; 10 nucleotides match TRBD1. The junction had 10 bases not matched to a gene; V was cut back by 5 bases and J by 4 bases. This CDR3 region has 16 residues. Germline lookup yields CDR1 SGHTA and CDR2 FQGNSA. The CDR3 protein is CASSPTTGGVSYGYTF. The CDR3 DNA follows: TGTGCCAGCAGCCCGACGACAGGGGGCGTGAGCTATGGCTACACCTTC.

V is TRBV6-4 and J is TRBJ2-3; TRBD1 might be the D (5 bases). Germline lookup yields CDR1 MRHNA and CDR2 SNTAGT. This CDR3 comprises 13 residues. V gave up 2 bases and J gave up 6 bases, with 9 bases separating them. CDR3 coding DNA: TGTGCCAGCAGTGACACCAGGGCGGATACGCAGTATTTT. The encoded protein is CASSDTRADTQYF.